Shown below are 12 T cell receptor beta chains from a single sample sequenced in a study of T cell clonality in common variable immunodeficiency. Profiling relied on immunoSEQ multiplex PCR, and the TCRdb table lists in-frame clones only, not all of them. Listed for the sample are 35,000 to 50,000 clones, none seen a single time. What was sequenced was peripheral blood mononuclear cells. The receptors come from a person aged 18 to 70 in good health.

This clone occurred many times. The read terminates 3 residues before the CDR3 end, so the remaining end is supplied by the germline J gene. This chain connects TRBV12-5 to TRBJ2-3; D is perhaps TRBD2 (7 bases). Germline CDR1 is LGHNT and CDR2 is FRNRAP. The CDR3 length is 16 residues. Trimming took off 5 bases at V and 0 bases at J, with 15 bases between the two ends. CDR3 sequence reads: CASGPGGPTSTDTQYF. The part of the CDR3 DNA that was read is TGTGCTAGTGGTCCCGGGGGGCCGACTAGCACAGATACG.

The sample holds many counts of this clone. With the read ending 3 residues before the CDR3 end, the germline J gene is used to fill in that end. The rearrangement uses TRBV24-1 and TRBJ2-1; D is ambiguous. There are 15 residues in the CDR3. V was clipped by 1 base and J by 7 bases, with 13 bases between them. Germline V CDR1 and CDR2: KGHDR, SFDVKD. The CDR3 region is CATSDFQQARNEQFF. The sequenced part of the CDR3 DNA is TGTGCCACCAGTGATTTTCAGCAAGCGCGTAATGAG.

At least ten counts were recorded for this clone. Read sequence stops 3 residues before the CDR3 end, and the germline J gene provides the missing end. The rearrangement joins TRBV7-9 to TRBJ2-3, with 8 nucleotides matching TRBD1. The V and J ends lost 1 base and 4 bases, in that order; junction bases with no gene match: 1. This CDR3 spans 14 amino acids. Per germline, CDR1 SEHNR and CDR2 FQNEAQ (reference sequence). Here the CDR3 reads CASSLVQGADTQYF. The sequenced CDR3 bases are TGTGCCAGCAGCTTAGTACAGGGGGCAGATACG.

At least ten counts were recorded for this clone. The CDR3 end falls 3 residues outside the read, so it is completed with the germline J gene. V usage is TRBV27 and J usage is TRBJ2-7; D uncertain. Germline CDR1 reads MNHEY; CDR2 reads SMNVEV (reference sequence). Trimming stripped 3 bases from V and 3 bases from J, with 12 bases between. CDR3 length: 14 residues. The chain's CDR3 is CASSFRGRDYEQYF. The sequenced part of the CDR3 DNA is TGTGCCAGCAGTTTTCGCGGCAGAGACTACGAG.

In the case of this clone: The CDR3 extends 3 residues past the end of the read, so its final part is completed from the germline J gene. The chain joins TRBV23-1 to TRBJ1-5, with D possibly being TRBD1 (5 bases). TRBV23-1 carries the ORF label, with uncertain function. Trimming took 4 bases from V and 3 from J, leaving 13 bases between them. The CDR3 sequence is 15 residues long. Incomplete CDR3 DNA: TGCGCCAGCAGTCTTAACTTCAGGGACAATCAGCCC. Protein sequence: CASSLNFRDNQP. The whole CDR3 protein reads CASSLNFRDNQPQHF.

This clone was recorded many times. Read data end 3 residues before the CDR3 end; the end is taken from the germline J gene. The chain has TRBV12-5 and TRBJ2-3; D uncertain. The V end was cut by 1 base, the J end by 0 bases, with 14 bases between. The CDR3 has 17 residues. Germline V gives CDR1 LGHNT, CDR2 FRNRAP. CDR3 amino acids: CASGLGTRSSSTDTQYF. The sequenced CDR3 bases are TGTGCTAGTGGTTTGGGTACCAGGAGTTCTAGCACAGATACG. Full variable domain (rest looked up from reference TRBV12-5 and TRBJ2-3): DARVTQTPRHKVTEMGQEVTMRCQPILGHNTVFWYRQTMMQGLELLAYFRNRAPLDDSGMPKDRFSAEMPDATLATLKIQPSEPRDSAVYFCASGLGTRSSSTDTQYFGPGTRLTVL.

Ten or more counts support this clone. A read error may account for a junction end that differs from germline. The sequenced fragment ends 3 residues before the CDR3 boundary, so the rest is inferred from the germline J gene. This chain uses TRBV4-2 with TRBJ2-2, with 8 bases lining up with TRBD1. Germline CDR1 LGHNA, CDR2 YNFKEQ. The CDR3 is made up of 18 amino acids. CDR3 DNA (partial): TGCGCCAGCAGCCGAGCAGGGGGCCCTTTTTCGAACACCGGGGAG. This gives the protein CASSRAGGPFSNTGE. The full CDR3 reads CASSRAGGPFSNTGELFF.

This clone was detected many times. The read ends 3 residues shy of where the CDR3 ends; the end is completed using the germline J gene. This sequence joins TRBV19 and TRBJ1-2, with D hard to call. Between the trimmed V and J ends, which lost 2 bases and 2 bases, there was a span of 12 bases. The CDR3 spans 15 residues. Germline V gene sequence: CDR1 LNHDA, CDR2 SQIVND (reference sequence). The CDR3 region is CASSILEGPNYGYTF. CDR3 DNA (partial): TGTGCCAGTAGTATATTGGAGGGCCCGAACTATGGC.

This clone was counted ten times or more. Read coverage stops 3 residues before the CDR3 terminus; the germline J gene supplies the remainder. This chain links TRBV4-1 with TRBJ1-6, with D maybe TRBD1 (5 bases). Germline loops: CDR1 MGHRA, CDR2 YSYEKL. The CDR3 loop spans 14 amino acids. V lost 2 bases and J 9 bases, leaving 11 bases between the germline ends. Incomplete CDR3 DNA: TGCGCCAGCAGCCAACGGGGGGATTTTTCACCC. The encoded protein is CASSQRGDFSP. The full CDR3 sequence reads CASSQRGDFSPLHF.

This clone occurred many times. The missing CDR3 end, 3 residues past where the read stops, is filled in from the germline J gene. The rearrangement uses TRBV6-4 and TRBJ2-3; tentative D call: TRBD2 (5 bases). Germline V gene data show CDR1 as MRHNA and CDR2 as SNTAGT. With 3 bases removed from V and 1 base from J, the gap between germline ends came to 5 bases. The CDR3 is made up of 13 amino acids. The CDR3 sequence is CASSEAGTDTQYF. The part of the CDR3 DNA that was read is TGTGCCAGCAGTGAAGCGGGCACAGATACG.

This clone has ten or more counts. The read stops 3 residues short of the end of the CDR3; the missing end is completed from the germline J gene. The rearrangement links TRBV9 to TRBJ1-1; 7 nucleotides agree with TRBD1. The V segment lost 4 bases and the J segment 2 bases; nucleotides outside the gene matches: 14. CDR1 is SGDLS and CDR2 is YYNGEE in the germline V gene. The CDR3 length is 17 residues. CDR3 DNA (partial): TGTGCCAGCAGCCCTCGTTTTGCGACAGGGATAAACACTGAA. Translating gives CASSPRFATGINTE. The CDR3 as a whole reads CASSPRFATGINTEAFF.

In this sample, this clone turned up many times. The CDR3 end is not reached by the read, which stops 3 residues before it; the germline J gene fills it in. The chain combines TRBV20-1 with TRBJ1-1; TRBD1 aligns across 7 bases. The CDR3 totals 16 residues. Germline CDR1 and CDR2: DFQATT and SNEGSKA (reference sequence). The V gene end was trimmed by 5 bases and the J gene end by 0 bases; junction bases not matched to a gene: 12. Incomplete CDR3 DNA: TGCAGTGCTTCAGGACAGGCACGGGTAATGAACACTGAA. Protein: CSASGQARVMNTE. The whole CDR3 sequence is CSASGQARVMNTEAFF.